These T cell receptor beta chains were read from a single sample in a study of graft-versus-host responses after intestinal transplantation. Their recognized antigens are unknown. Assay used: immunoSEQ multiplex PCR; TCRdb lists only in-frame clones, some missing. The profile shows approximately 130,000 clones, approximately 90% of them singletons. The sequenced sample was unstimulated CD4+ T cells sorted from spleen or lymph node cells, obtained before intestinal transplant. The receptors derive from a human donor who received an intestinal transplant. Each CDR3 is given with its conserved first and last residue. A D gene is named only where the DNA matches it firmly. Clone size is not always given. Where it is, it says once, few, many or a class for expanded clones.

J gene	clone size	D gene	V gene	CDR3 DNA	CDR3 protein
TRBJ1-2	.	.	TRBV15	TGTGCCACCAGCAGGACAGGTTTGAGTTTGAGGGGTAACTATGGCCACACCTTC	CATSRTGLSLRGNYGHTF
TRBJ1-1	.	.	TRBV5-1	TGCGCCAGCAGCTTGACTGCTATGAACACTGAAGCTTTCTTT	CASSLTAMNTEAFF
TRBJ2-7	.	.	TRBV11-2	TGTGCCAGCAGCTTACTCGGCTACGAGCAGTACTTC	CASSLLGYEQYF
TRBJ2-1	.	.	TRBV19	TGTGCCAGTAGTCCCGGAGGAGGGGGACACTACAATGAGCAGTTCTTC	CASSPGGGGHYNEQFF
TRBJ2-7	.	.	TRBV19	TGTGCCAGTAGTAAGGGGGTCGAGCAGTACTTC	CASSKGVEQYF
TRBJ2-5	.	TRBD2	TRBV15	TGTGCCACCAGCAGAGATAGCGGGGGGTCCCCGTACCAAGAGACCCAGTACTTC	CATSRDSGGSPYQETQYF
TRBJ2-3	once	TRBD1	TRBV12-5	TGTGCTAGTGGCCACGACCGACAGGGGCGAGACCAAAATACGCAGTATTTT	CASGHDRQGRDQNTQYF
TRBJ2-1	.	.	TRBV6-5	TGTGCCAGCAGTTATGAACCCGGCTCCTACAATGAGCAGTTCTTC	CASSYEPGSYNEQFF
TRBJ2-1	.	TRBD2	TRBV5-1	TGCGCCAGCAGGGTAGCGGGGGGGTCACACAATGAGCAGTTCTTC	CASRVAGGSHNEQFF
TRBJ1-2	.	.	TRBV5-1	TGCGCCAGCAGCTTTCGTACGGCTGGAGGGGCCTATGGCTACACCTTC	CASSFRTAGGAYGYTF
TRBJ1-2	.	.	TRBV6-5	TGTGCCAGCAGTGAGGATAACTATGGCTACACCTTC	CASSEDNYGYTF
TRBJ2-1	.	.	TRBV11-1	TGTGCCAGCAGCTTACCGAGCCCGACAAGAGGTGAGCAGTTCTTC	CASSLPSPTRGEQFF
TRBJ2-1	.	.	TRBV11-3	TGTGCCAGCAGCTTAGTAGCGTTGAGCTCCTACAATGAGCAGTTCTTC	CASSLVALSSYNEQFF
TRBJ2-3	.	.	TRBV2	TGTGCCAGGGCCTTGACAGATAGCACAGATACGCAGTATTTT	CARALTDSTDTQYF
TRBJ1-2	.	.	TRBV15	TGTGCCACCAGCAACATCCTCGAAGGGGGGCAGGGCACCTTC	CATSNILEGGQGTF
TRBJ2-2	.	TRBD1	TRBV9	TGTGCCAGCAGCGCCCGGGACAGAGAGGATCCCGGGGAGCTGTTTTTT	CASSARDREDPGELFF
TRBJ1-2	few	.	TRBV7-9	TGTGCCAGCAGCCGGACAGAAAACTATGGCTACACCTTC	CASSRTENYGYTF
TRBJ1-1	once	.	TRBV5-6	TGTGCCAGCAGCCCTCAGGCTAACACTGAAGCTTTCTTT	CASSPQANTEAFF
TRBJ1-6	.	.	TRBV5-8	TGTGCCAGCAGTTGGGGGGGGGTTAACTCACCCCTCCACTTT	CASSWGGVNSPLHF
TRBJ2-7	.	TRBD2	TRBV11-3	TGTGCCAGCAGCTTTATGTTTCGGGGGGGAAAAAACTCCTACGAGCAGTACTTC	CASSFMFRGGKNSYEQYF
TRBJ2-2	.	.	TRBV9	TGTGCCAGCAGCGTTGGGACCATCAACACCGGGGAGCTGTTTTTT	CASSVGTINTGELFF
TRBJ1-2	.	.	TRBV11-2	TGTGCCAGCAGCTTAGGCGTCAGGACCCATGGCTACACCTTC	CASSLGVRTHGYTF
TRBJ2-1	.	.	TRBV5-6	TGTGCCAGCAGCTTGCAAAGCGAGCAGTTCTTC	CASSLQSEQFF
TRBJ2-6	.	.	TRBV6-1	TGTGCCAGCAGTCAGGTCTCTGGGGCCAACGTCCTGACTTTC	CASSQVSGANVLTF
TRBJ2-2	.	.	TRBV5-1	TGCGCCAGCAGCTTGACAGTGTCCGGGGAGCTGTTTTTT	CASSLTVSGELFF
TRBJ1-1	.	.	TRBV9	TGTGCCAGCAGCGTAGGATGGGGCGCGGGCGTAGCTTTCTTT	CASSVGWGAGVAFF
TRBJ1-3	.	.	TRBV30	TGTGCCTGGAGTGTCGGGGGGGCTTCGGGAAACACCATATATTTT	CAWSVGGASGNTIYF
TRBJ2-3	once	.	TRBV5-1	TGCGCCAGCAGCTTGGGACACGGGGGCAACACAGATACGCAGTATTTT	CASSLGHGGNTDTQYF
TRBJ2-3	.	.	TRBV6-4	TGTGCCAGCAGTGACTTCGGAGGGGGCAGCACAGATACGCAGTATTTT	CASSDFGGGSTDTQYF
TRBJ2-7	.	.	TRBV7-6	TGTGCCAGCAGCTTAGACCCCTACGAGCAGTACTTC	CASSLDPYEQYF
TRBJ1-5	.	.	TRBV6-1	TGTGCCAGCAGCGAGGGGGGGACCAATCAGCCCCAGCATTTT	CASSEGGTNQPQHF
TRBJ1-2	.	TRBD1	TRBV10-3	TGTGCCATCAGTGAGTCCGGGACAGGGGATAACTATGGCTACACCTTC	CAISESGTGDNYGYTF
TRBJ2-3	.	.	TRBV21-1	TGTGCCAGCAGCAAAACGAGGTATACGCAGTATTTT	CASSKTRYTQYF
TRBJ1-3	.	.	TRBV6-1	TGTGCCAGCAGAAGACTGTCCTCTGGAAACACCATATATTTT	CASRRLSSGNTIYF
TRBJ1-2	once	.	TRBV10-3	TGTGCCATTTCTCTCAACCAATATGGCTACACCTTC	CAISLNQYGYTF
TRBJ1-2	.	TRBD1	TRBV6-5	TGTGCCAGCAACCCGGGACAGTACCCTGGCTACACCTTC	CASNPGQYPGYTF
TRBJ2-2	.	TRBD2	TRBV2	TGTGCCAGCAGTGGGATGGGACTAAAATTAACCGGGGAGCTGTTTTTT	CASSGMGLKLTGELFF
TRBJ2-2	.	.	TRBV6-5	TGTGCCAGCAGTTACAAGGACAGAATTACTACCGGGGAGCTGTTTTTT	CASSYKDRITTGELFF
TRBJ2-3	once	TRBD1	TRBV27	TGTGCCAGCTCGAGGGGGCCTATCTTATATACGCAGTATTTT	CASSRGPILYTQYF
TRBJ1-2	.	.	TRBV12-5	TGTGCTAGTGGTTTGGCCACAGGAAACTATGGCTACACCTTC	CASGLATGNYGYTF
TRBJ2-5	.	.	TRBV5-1	TGCGCCAGCAGCTGGAGTCAAGAGACCCAGTACTTC	CASSWSQETQYF
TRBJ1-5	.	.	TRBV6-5	TGTGCCAGCAGTCGAACCCGATTTCAGCCCCAGCATTTT	CASSRTRFQPQHF
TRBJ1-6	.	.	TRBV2	TGTGCCAGCGCAGGGACGGTTAATTCACCCCTCCACTTT	CASAGTVNSPLHF
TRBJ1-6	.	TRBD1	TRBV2	TGTGCCAGCAGATCGACAGGGAGAAATTCACCCCTCCACTTT	CASRSTGRNSPLHF
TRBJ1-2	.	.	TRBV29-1	TGCAGCGGGGGGGCAGACTATGGCTACACCTTC	CSGGADYGYTF
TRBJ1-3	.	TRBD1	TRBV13	TGTGCCAGCACCCGGCAGGGGGTAAAACCTGGAAACACCATATATTTT	CASTRQGVKPGNTIYF
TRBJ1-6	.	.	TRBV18	TGTGCCAGCTCATCAAACAGGGAGGGTTCACCCCTCCACTTT	CASSSNREGSPLHF
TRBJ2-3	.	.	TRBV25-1	TGTGCCAGCAGTGAATTACAGACCACAGATACGCAGTATTTT	CASSELQTTDTQYF
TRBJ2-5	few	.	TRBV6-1	TGTGCCAGCAGTGAAATCAAGAAGACCCAGTACTTC	CASSEIKKTQYF
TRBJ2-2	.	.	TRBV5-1	TGCGCCAGCAGCTTAGACAGATTGGCCGGGGAGCTGTTTTTT	CASSLDRLAGELFF